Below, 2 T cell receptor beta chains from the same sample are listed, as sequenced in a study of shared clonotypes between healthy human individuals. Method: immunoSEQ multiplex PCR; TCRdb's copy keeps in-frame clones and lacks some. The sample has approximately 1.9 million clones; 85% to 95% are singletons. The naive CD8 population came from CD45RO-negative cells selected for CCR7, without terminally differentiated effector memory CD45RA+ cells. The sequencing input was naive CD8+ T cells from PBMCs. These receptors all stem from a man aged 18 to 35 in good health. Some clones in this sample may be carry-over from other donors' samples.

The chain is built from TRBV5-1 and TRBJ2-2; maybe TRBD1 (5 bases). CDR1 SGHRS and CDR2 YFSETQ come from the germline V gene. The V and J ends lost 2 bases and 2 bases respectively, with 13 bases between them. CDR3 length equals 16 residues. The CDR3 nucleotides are TGCGCCAGCAGCTTTTATGGGGCAGTCAACACCGGGGAGCTGTTTTTT. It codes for CASSFYGAVNTGELFF.

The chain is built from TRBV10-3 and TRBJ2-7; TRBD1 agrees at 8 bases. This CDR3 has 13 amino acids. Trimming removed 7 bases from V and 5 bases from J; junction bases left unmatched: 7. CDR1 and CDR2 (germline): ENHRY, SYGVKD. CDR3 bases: TGTGCCATCACCGGGGACAGGTCAAACGAGCAGTACTTC. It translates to CAITGDRSNEQYF.